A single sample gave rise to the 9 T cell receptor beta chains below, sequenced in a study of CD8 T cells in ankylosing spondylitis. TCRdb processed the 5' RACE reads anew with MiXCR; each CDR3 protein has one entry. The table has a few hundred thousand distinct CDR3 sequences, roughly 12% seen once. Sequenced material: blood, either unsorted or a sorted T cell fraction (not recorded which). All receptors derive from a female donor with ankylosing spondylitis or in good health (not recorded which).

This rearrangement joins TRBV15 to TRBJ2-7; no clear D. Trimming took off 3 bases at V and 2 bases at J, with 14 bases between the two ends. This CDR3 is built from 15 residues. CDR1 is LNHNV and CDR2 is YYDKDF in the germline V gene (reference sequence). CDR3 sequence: CATSSIGELPYEQYF. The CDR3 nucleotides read TGTGCCACCAGCAGCATTGGGGAACTTCCCTACGAGCAGTACTTC. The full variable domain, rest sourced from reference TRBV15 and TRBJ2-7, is DAMVIQNPRYQVTQFGKPVTLSCSQTLNHNVMYWYQQKSSQAPKLLFHYYDKDFNNEADTPDNFQSRRPNTSFCFLDIRSPGLGDTAMYLCATSSIGELPYEQYFGPGTRLTVT.

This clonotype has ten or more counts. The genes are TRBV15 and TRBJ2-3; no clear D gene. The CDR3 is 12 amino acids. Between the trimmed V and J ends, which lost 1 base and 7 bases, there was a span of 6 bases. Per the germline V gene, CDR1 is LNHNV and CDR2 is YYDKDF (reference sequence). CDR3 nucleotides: TGTGCCACCAGCAGAGGATTTAATACGCAGTATTTT. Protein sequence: CATSRGFNTQYF.

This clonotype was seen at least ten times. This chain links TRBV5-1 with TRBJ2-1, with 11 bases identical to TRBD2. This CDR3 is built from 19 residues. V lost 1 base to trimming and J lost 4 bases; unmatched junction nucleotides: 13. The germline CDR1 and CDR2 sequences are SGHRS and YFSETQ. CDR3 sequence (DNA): TGCGCCAGCAGCTTGAGGCCTAGCGGGGGGTTTTCGGATTACAATGAGCAGTTCTTC. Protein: CASSLRPSGGFSDYNEQFF. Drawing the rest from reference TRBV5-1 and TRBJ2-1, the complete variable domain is KAGVTQTPRYLIKTRGQQVTLSCSPISGHRSVSWYQQTPGQGLQFLFEYFSETQRNKGNFPGRFSGRQFSNSRSEMNVSTLELGDSALYLCASSLRPSGGFSDYNEQFFGPGTRLTVL.

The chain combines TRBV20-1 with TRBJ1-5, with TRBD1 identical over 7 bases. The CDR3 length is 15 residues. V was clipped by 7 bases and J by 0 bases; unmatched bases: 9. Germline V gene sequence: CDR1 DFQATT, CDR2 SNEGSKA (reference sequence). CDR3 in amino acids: CSGSDRDYSNQPQHF. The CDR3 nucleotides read TGCAGTGGATCCGACAGGGATTATAGCAATCAGCCCCAGCATTTT.

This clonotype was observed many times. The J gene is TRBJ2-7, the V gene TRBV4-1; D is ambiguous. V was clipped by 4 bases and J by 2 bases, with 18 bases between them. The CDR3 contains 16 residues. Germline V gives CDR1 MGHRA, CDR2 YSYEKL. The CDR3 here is CASSLSDMGFTYEQYF. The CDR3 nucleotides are TGCGCCAGCAGCCTAAGTGACATGGGCTTTACCTACGAGCAGTACTTC.

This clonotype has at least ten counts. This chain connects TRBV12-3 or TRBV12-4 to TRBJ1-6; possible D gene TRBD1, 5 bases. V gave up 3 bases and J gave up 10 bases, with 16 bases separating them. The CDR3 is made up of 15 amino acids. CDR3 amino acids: CASSFVQGRGSPLHF. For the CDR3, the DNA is TGTGCCAGCAGTTTTGTCCAGGGTAGGGGCTCACCCCTCCACTTT.

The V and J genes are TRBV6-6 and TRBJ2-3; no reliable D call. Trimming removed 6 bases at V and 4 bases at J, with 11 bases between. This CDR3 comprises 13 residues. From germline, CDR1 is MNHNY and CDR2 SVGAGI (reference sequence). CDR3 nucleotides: TGTGCCAGCAGCCCGAGTCCCGCAGATACGCAGTATTTT. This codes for CASSPSPADTQYF.

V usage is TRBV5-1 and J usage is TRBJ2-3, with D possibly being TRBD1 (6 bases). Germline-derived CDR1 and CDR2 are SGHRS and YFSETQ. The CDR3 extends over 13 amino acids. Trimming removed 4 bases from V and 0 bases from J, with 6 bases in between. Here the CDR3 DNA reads TGCGCCAGCAGCCAGGGGAGCACAGATACGCAGTATTTT. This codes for CASSQGSTDTQYF.

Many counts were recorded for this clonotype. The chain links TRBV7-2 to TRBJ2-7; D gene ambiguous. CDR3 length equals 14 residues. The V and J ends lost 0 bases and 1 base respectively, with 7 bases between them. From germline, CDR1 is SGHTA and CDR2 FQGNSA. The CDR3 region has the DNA TGTGCCAGCAGCTTAGCTTACGGATCCTACGAGCAGTACTTC. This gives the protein CASSLAYGSYEQYF.